These T cell receptor beta chains were read from a single sample in a study of T-cell memory formation after mild COVID-19. MiXCR, applied by TCRdb to the 5' RACE reads, yields one record per CDR3 protein. Of about 290,000 distinct CDR3 sequences in the sample, about 16% are singletons; the top ten hold about a fifth. Source material: PBMCs or a T cell subset sorted from them (not recorded which). Every receptor here comes from a man aged 18 to 30 who had mild COVID-19 (a few samples of this study predate the infection). Cell type and time point are not known. CDR3s include the opening cysteine and the closing phenylalanine or tryptophan. Fields, in order: J gene, D gene, clone size, V gene, CDR3 protein, CDR3 DNA. The D gene is left open where the match is weak. Size values are once, few and many counts, or a class for expanded clones, and some rows have none.

j_call: TRBJ2-1
d_call: -
clone_size: -
v_call: TRBV30
cdr3_aa: CAWSLGGNEQFF
cdr3_nt: TGTGCCTGGAGTCTTGGGGGGAATGAGCAGTTCTTC

j_call: TRBJ2-3
d_call: TRBD2
clone_size: few
v_call: TRBV7-2
cdr3_aa: CASSQGRGRGTDTQYF
cdr3_nt: TGTGCCAGCAGCCAAGGGAGGGGCAGGGGCACAGATACGCAGTATTTT

j_call: TRBJ2-7
d_call: -
clone_size: -
v_call: TRBV20-1
cdr3_aa: CSASSPDRSLPWEQYF
cdr3_nt: TGCAGTGCTAGCTCCCCAGACAGGTCCCTCCCCTGGGAGCAGTACTTC

j_call: TRBJ1-2
d_call: -
clone_size: many
v_call: TRBV7-2
cdr3_aa: CASSLAATRANYGYTF
cdr3_nt: TGTGCCAGCAGCTTAGCAGCGACTCGAGCTAACTATGGCTACACCTTC

j_call: TRBJ2-5
d_call: -
clone_size: many
v_call: TRBV7-2
cdr3_aa: CASSTTGLETQYF
cdr3_nt: TGTGCCAGCAGTACTACAGGCTTGGAGACCCAGTACTTC

j_call: TRBJ2-2
d_call: -
clone_size: many
v_call: TRBV7-6
cdr3_aa: CASILVSRGGYSTGELFF
cdr3_nt: -

j_call: TRBJ1-1
d_call: -
clone_size: many
v_call: TRBV7-3
cdr3_aa: CASSSGGLTEAFF
cdr3_nt: TGTGCCAGCAGTTCCGGTGGGTTGACTGAAGCTTTCTTT

j_call: TRBJ2-3
d_call: TRBD1
clone_size: few
v_call: TRBV10-3
cdr3_aa: CAISPTGGYTDTQYF
cdr3_nt: TGTGCCATCAGTCCGACAGGGGGATACACAGATACGCAGTATTTT

j_call: TRBJ2-7
d_call: TRBD1
clone_size: few
v_call: TRBV18
cdr3_aa: CASSPPWSRTGAYEQYF
cdr3_nt: TGTGCCAGCTCACCACCTTGGAGTAGGACAGGGGCCTACGAGCAGTACTTC

j_call: TRBJ1-2
d_call: -
clone_size: few
v_call: TRBV11-2
cdr3_aa: CASSLLGRGGYTF
cdr3_nt: TGTGCCAGCAGCCTTTTGGGTCGAGGAGGCTACACCTTC

j_call: TRBJ2-1
d_call: TRBD2
clone_size: -
v_call: TRBV19
cdr3_aa: CASSIQLAGGHNEQFF
cdr3_nt: TGTGCCAGTAGTATACAGTTAGCGGGGGGACACAATGAGCAGTTCTTC

j_call: TRBJ2-5
d_call: TRBD2
clone_size: few
v_call: TRBV20-1
cdr3_aa: CSAAGLAGGAQETQYF
cdr3_nt: TGCAGTGCTGCGGGACTAGCGGGGGGAGCTCAAGAGACCCAGTACTTC

j_call: TRBJ1-2
d_call: TRBD1
clone_size: few
v_call: TRBV5-5
cdr3_aa: CASSFRTGERGYTF
cdr3_nt: TGTGCCAGCAGCTTTAGGACAGGGGAACGTGGCTACACCTTC

j_call: TRBJ2-1
d_call: TRBD1
clone_size: -
v_call: TRBV5-1
cdr3_aa: CASSYRGSEQFF
cdr3_nt: TGCGCCAGCAGCTACAGGGGTTCTGAGCAGTTCTTC

j_call: TRBJ2-5
d_call: -
clone_size: few
v_call: TRBV7-9
cdr3_aa: CASSLGQDLEETQYF
cdr3_nt: TGTGCCAGCAGCTTAGGACAGGACCTTGAAGAGACCCAGTACTTC

j_call: TRBJ1-5
d_call: -
clone_size: -
v_call: TRBV20-1
cdr3_aa: CSAARARDKDQPQHF
cdr3_nt: TGCAGTGCTGCGAGGGCACGGGACAAGGATCAGCCCCAGCATTTT

j_call: TRBJ2-7
d_call: -
clone_size: -
v_call: TRBV13
cdr3_aa: CASSLVQSSYEQYF
cdr3_nt: TGTGCCAGCAGCTTAGTTCAGAGCTCCTACGAGCAGTACTTC

j_call: TRBJ2-5
d_call: -
clone_size: few
v_call: TRBV7-2
cdr3_aa: CASSPYREETQYF
cdr3_nt: TGTGCCAGCAGCCCCTACCGGGAGGAGACCCAGTACTTC

j_call: TRBJ2-7
d_call: -
clone_size: few
v_call: TRBV6-5
cdr3_aa: CASSYSLSRITYEQYF
cdr3_nt: TGTGCCAGCAGTTACTCGTTATCGCGGATAACCTACGAGCAGTACTTC

j_call: TRBJ1-6
d_call: TRBD1
clone_size: -
v_call: TRBV18
cdr3_aa: CASSPGQGESPLHF
cdr3_nt: TGTGCCAGCTCACCGGGACAGGGGGAATCACCCCTCCACTTT

j_call: TRBJ1-5
d_call: TRBD1
clone_size: few
v_call: TRBV7-8
cdr3_aa: CASSSPTGEGNQPQHF
cdr3_nt: TGTGCCAGCAGCTCCCCAACAGGGGAGGGCAATCAGCCCCAGCATTTT

j_call: TRBJ1-2
d_call: -
clone_size: -
v_call: TRBV29-1
cdr3_aa: CSAQGHYGYTF
cdr3_nt: TGCAGCGCCCAGGGGCACTATGGCTACACCTTC

j_call: TRBJ2-2
d_call: -
clone_size: many
v_call: TRBV6-6
cdr3_aa: CASSYFATGELFF
cdr3_nt: TGTGCCAGCAGTTACTTCGCAACCGGGGAGCTGTTTTTT

j_call: TRBJ2-2
d_call: TRBD1
clone_size: -
v_call: TRBV24-1
cdr3_aa: CATSDAGTGSSGELFF
cdr3_nt: TGTGCCACCAGTGACGCCGGGACAGGGAGCTCCGGGGAGCTGTTTTTT

j_call: TRBJ1-2
d_call: -
clone_size: few
v_call: TRBV7-9
cdr3_aa: CASSLGTAVYGYTF
cdr3_nt: TGTGCCAGCAGCTTAGGGACCGCAGTCTATGGCTACACCTTC

j_call: TRBJ1-6
d_call: -
clone_size: few
v_call: TRBV6-5
cdr3_aa: CASSYSIYGGGINSPLHF
cdr3_nt: TGTGCCAGCAGTTACTCGATCTACGGCGGTGGTATTAATTCACCCCTCCACTTT

j_call: TRBJ1-5
d_call: TRBD1
clone_size: -
v_call: TRBV5-1
cdr3_aa: CASSPGQGGEPQHF
cdr3_nt: TGCGCCAGCAGCCCAGGACAGGGGGGCGAGCCCCAGCATTTT

j_call: TRBJ2-5
d_call: -
clone_size: -
v_call: TRBV7-2
cdr3_aa: CASLAAGPGAQYF
cdr3_nt: TGTGCCAGCCTGGCAGCAGGGCCCGGAGCCCAGTACTTC

j_call: TRBJ2-7
d_call: -
clone_size: -
v_call: TRBV7-2
cdr3_aa: CASSLWRGRDASDEQYF
cdr3_nt: TGTGCCAGCAGCTTATGGAGGGGGCGGGACGCTTCGGACGAGCAGTACTTC

j_call: TRBJ1-5
d_call: TRBD1
clone_size: -
v_call: TRBV5-1
cdr3_aa: CASSRQGAPNQPQHF
cdr3_nt: TGCGCCAGCAGCCGACAGGGGGCTCCTAATCAGCCCCAGCATTTT

j_call: TRBJ2-1
d_call: -
clone_size: -
v_call: TRBV10-3
cdr3_aa: CAIRGSGVHEQFF
cdr3_nt: TGTGCCATCAGAGGTTCAGGGGTCCATGAGCAGTTCTTC

j_call: TRBJ2-5
d_call: TRBD2
clone_size: few
v_call: TRBV7-2
cdr3_aa: CASSSGTSGGLMETQYF
cdr3_nt: TGTGCCAGCAGCAGCGGGACTAGCGGGGGTTTGATGGAGACCCAGTACTTC

j_call: TRBJ2-2
d_call: TRBD2
clone_size: -
v_call: TRBV11-2
cdr3_aa: CASRWGGVIGELFF
cdr3_nt: TGTGCCAGCCGATGGGGAGGGGTGATCGGGGAGCTGTTTTTT

j_call: TRBJ1-2
d_call: -
clone_size: -
v_call: TRBV11-2
cdr3_aa: CASSLVDLGGHYGYTF
cdr3_nt: TGTGCCAGCAGCTTAGTAGATCTCGGGGGGCACTATGGCTACACCTTC

j_call: TRBJ2-1
d_call: TRBD2
clone_size: -
v_call: TRBV6-5
cdr3_aa: CASTPVGTSGNNEQFF
cdr3_nt: TGTGCCAGCACCCCAGTCGGGACTAGCGGAAACAATGAGCAGTTCTTC

j_call: TRBJ2-5
d_call: -
clone_size: few
v_call: TRBV20-1
cdr3_aa: CSASGAGQETQYF
cdr3_nt: TGCAGTGCTAGTGGGGCAGGCCAAGAGACCCAGTACTTC

j_call: TRBJ1-5
d_call: -
clone_size: -
v_call: TRBV5-1
cdr3_aa: CASSLGDVGGNQPQHF
cdr3_nt: TGCGCCAGCAGCTTGGGGGATGTCGGCGGCAATCAGCCCCAGCATTTT

j_call: TRBJ2-2
d_call: -
clone_size: many
v_call: TRBV28
cdr3_aa: CASSFNTGNTGELFF
cdr3_nt: TGTGCCAGCAGTTTTAACACGGGGAACACCGGGGAGCTGTTTTTT

j_call: TRBJ2-1
d_call: TRBD1
clone_size: -
v_call: TRBV6-5
cdr3_aa: CASSLWTGIHNEQFF
cdr3_nt: TGTGCCAGCAGTTTATGGACAGGGATACACAATGAGCAGTTCTTC

j_call: TRBJ1-2
d_call: -
clone_size: few
v_call: TRBV5-1
cdr3_aa: CASSGSTPRNDGYTF
cdr3_nt: TGCGCCAGCAGCGGGTCCACGCCCCGGAACGATGGCTACACCTTC

j_call: TRBJ2-7
d_call: TRBD2
clone_size: -
v_call: TRBV5-1
cdr3_aa: CASSLGGGPGYEQYF
cdr3_nt: TGCGCCAGCAGCTTGGGGGGGGGTCCAGGCTACGAGCAGTACTTC

j_call: TRBJ1-1
d_call: -
clone_size: -
v_call: TRBV28
cdr3_aa: CASQGQGVGNTEAFF
cdr3_nt: TGTGCCAGCCAGGGGCAGGGTGTGGGGAACACTGAAGCTTTCTTT

j_call: TRBJ2-5
d_call: -
clone_size: few
v_call: TRBV4-3
cdr3_aa: CASSQSPGTETQYF
cdr3_nt: TGCGCCAGCAGCCAGTCCCCAGGAACAGAGACCCAGTACTTC

j_call: TRBJ1-5
d_call: -
clone_size: few
v_call: TRBV15
cdr3_aa: CATSRAYQPQHF
cdr3_nt: TGTGCCACCAGCAGAGCTTATCAGCCCCAGCATTTT

j_call: TRBJ2-5
d_call: -
clone_size: -
v_call: TRBV11-2
cdr3_aa: CASSRRFAGMTETQYF
cdr3_nt: TGTGCCAGCAGCCGACGATTCGCGGGCATGACAGAGACCCAGTACTTC

j_call: TRBJ2-1
d_call: TRBD2
clone_size: many
v_call: TRBV5-1
cdr3_aa: CASSWDGTSGGDQFF
cdr3_nt: TGCGCCAGCAGCTGGGACGGGACTAGCGGGGGTGACCAGTTCTTC

j_call: TRBJ1-2
d_call: -
clone_size: few
v_call: TRBV6-5
cdr3_aa: CASSYFTQTNYGYTF
cdr3_nt: TGTGCCAGCAGTTACTTCACACAGACTAACTATGGCTACACCTTC

j_call: TRBJ2-1
d_call: TRBD2
clone_size: few
v_call: TRBV4-2
cdr3_aa: CASSQESLLAGGNEQFF
cdr3_nt: TGTGCCAGCAGCCAAGAATCATTACTAGCGGGGGGCAATGAGCAGTTCTTC